These T cell receptor beta chains were read from a single sample in a study of beta chain features in type 1 diabetes. Only in-frame clones appear in the TCRdb table, and some are missing; sequencing was by immunoSEQ multiplex PCR. The sample has 300,000 to 350,000 clones, roughly 8% seen once. Sequencing input: central memory CD4+ T cells from blood. These receptors came from a woman aged 18-30 years in good health. The CDR3 runs from the conserved cysteine through the conserved F or W. The D gene is left open where the match is weak. Only some rows state a clone size, as once, few, many or a class for expanded clones.

d_gene: .; j_gene: TRBJ1-5; abundance: .; v_gene: TRBV2; CDR3nt: TGTGCCAGCAGTGTAGAGGGACATAGCAATCAGCCCCAGCATTTT; CDR3aa: CASSVEGHSNQPQHF
d_gene: TRBD1; j_gene: TRBJ2-7; abundance: few; v_gene: TRBV16; CDR3nt: TGTGCCAGCAGCCGGACACTGACAGGGGACTACGAGCAGTACTTC; CDR3aa: CASSRTLTGDYEQYF
d_gene: TRBD1; j_gene: TRBJ2-3; abundance: .; v_gene: TRBV7-7; CDR3nt: TGTGCTAGCAGTCCGGGACAGTTCACAGATACGCAGTATTTT; CDR3aa: CASSPGQFTDTQYF
d_gene: .; j_gene: TRBJ1-2; abundance: .; v_gene: TRBV19; CDR3nt: TGTGCCAGTAGTATGGGCCTGATGTATGGCTACACCTTC; CDR3aa: CASSMGLMYGYTF
d_gene: .; j_gene: TRBJ1-4; abundance: few; v_gene: TRBV5-1; CDR3nt: TGCGCCAGCAGAACGGACATCTTGTATGAAAAACTGTTTTTT; CDR3aa: CASRTDILYEKLFF
d_gene: .; j_gene: TRBJ2-3; abundance: .; v_gene: TRBV28; CDR3nt: TGTGCCAGCAGTTTATCGGCTCTTCCGGAGGCGCAGTATTTT; CDR3aa: CASSLSALPEAQYF
d_gene: .; j_gene: TRBJ2-7; abundance: .; v_gene: TRBV28; CDR3nt: TGTGCCAGCCTTGGGGCTAGCGCTTCTCGCTCCTACGAGCAGTACTTC; CDR3aa: CASLGASASRSYEQYF
d_gene: .; j_gene: TRBJ2-7; abundance: many; v_gene: TRBV2; CDR3nt: TGTGCCAGCAGTGAAGAGGCTGACTACGAGCAGTACTTC; CDR3aa: CASSEEADYEQYF
d_gene: TRBD2; j_gene: TRBJ2-7; abundance: few; v_gene: TRBV6-5; CDR3nt: TGTGCCAGCAGCTTAGCGGGAGCGTACGAGCAGTACTTC; CDR3aa: CASSLAGAYEQYF
d_gene: TRBD1; j_gene: TRBJ2-1; abundance: few; v_gene: TRBV6-5; CDR3nt: TGTGCCAGCAGTTCGGGACAGGACCAAAAGGACAATGAGCAGTTCTTC; CDR3aa: CASSSGQDQKDNEQFF
d_gene: TRBD2; j_gene: TRBJ2-1; abundance: few; v_gene: TRBV7-3; CDR3nt: TGTGCCAGCAGCCAACCGGGACTAGCGGGAGGTGTGTTCTTC; CDR3aa: CASSQPGLAGGVFF
d_gene: TRBD1; j_gene: TRBJ2-1; abundance: .; v_gene: TRBV9; CDR3nt: TGTGCCAGCAGCCTAACAGGGGGCGAATACAATGAGCAGTTCTTC; CDR3aa: CASSLTGGEYNEQFF
d_gene: .; j_gene: TRBJ1-2; abundance: few; v_gene: TRBV28; CDR3nt: TGTGCCAGCAGCCCCACCTTTAACTATGGCTACACCTTC; CDR3aa: CASSPTFNYGYTF
d_gene: TRBD2; j_gene: TRBJ2-7; abundance: few; v_gene: TRBV28; CDR3nt: TGTGCCAGCAGTGTAGCGGGAGGGAGGAGCTACGAGCAGTACTTC; CDR3aa: CASSVAGGRSYEQYF
d_gene: .; j_gene: TRBJ2-3; abundance: .; v_gene: TRBV11-3; CDR3nt: TGTGCCAGCAGCCTCGGCACAGATACGCAGTATTTT; CDR3aa: CASSLGTDTQYF
d_gene: .; j_gene: TRBJ1-2; abundance: many; v_gene: TRBV18; CDR3nt: TGTGCCAGCTCACGTCTCGAGCCACCGCATGGCTACACCTTC; CDR3aa: CASSRLEPPHGYTF
d_gene: TRBD2; j_gene: TRBJ2-1; abundance: few; v_gene: TRBV6-6; CDR3nt: TGTGCCAGCAGTTATTCCCTAGCGGGAGAGGGTGAGCAGTTCTTC; CDR3aa: CASSYSLAGEGEQFF
d_gene: .; j_gene: TRBJ1-2; abundance: few; v_gene: TRBV5-6; CDR3nt: TGTGCCAGCAGCATGGACACAGATTATGGCTACACCTTC; CDR3aa: CASSMDTDYGYTF
d_gene: .; j_gene: TRBJ2-5; abundance: few; v_gene: TRBV5-6; CDR3nt: TGTGCCAGCAGCTTTTATCAGGGACACAACCAAGAGACCCAGTACTTC; CDR3aa: CASSFYQGHNQETQYF
d_gene: .; j_gene: TRBJ1-1; abundance: .; v_gene: TRBV7-2; CDR3nt: TGTGCCAGCAGCACTCAGGGGAACACTGAAGCTTTCTTT; CDR3aa: CASSTQGNTEAFF
d_gene: .; j_gene: TRBJ2-1; abundance: few; v_gene: TRBV29-1; CDR3nt: TGCAGCGTCGCCGTTAACTACAATGAGCAGTTCTTC; CDR3aa: CSVAVNYNEQFF
d_gene: .; j_gene: TRBJ1-3; abundance: .; v_gene: TRBV28; CDR3nt: TGTGCCAGCAGTTTATGGGGGGGACGCTCTGGAAACACCATATATTTT; CDR3aa: CASSLWGGRSGNTIYF
d_gene: .; j_gene: TRBJ1-2; abundance: few; v_gene: TRBV7-2; CDR3nt: TGTGCCAGCAGCCCGGACAGACGAAACTATGGCTACACCTTC; CDR3aa: CASSPDRRNYGYTF
d_gene: .; j_gene: TRBJ2-3; abundance: .; v_gene: TRBV20-1; CDR3nt: TGCAGTGCTAGGGAGGAGGCTACGCAGTATTTT; CDR3aa: CSAREEATQYF
d_gene: TRBD1; j_gene: TRBJ1-5; abundance: many; v_gene: TRBV10-3; CDR3nt: TGTGCCACCAACGAACAGGGGAATCAGCCCCAGCATTTT; CDR3aa: CATNEQGNQPQHF